One T cell receptor (beta chain) is described in this entry. Some clones are missing from TCRdb's copy, which holds only in-frame ones; the method was immunoSEQ multiplex PCR. The sample holds 60,000 to 90,000 clones, roughly 90% seen once. This specimen belongs to a study of T cell changes during pregnancy in multiple sclerosis. This CDR3 contains 17 residues. V was cut by 2 bases and J by 5 bases, with 18 bases left in between. Germline V gives CDR1 SGHTA, CDR2 FQGTGA. The specimen was peripheral blood, collected before pregnancy. This sequence originates from a female donor with multiple sclerosis, enrolled in a pregnancy study. The V call is TRBV7-3, the J call TRBJ1-4; possibly TRBD1 for D (5 bases). DNA of the CDR3: TGTGCCAGCAGCTTAGTTTGTCTCGAGACAGCGAATGAAAAACTGTTTTTT. This gives the protein CASSLVCLETANEKLFF.